This is a list of T cell receptor beta chains from one sample in a study of blood T cell repertoires in COVID-19. TCRdb's table, derived via immunoSEQ multiplex PCR, lists solely in-frame clones and lacks some. The sample has under 300,000 clones, 75% to 90% seen once; the top ten hold about 4.5%. The sequencing input was peripheral blood. The receptors come from a woman aged 40 to 50 who had recovered from COVID-19. The CDR3 runs from the conserved cysteine through the conserved F or W. A D gene is named only where the DNA matches it firmly. Expanded clones get a size class; other rows say once, few or many, or leave the size out.

V gene	D gene	J gene	clone size	CDR3 DNA	CDR3 protein
TRBV23-1	-	TRBJ2-5	-	TGCGCCAGCTCGCGGCCGGGACAACAGGAGACCCAGTACTTC	CASSRPGQQETQYF
TRBV29-1	TRBD2	TRBJ2-3	-	TGCAGCGTTGACGGGACTAGCGGGGACACAGATACGCAGTATTTT	CSVDGTSGDTDTQYF
TRBV7-9	TRBD2	TRBJ2-3	-	TGTGCCAGCAGCCCCGGGACTAGCGGGGGCCTGGGGTGGGATACGCAGTATTTT	CASSPGTSGGLGWDTQYF
TRBV6-1	-	TRBJ2-5	-	TGTGCCAGCAGTGAAGCGCGGAGTTATCAAGAGACCCAGTACTTC	CASSEARSYQETQYF
TRBV6-5	-	TRBJ2-3	-	TGTGCCAGCAGACTCACCACAGATACGCAGTATTTT	CASRLTTDTQYF
TRBV7-6	-	TRBJ2-7	-	TGTGCCAGCAGCCCGAGCTCCTACGAGCAGTACTTC	CASSPSSYEQYF
TRBV2	TRBD1	TRBJ1-6	-	TGTGCCAGCAGTAAGGGACAGGGTAATTCACCCCTCCACTTT	CASSKGQGNSPLHF
TRBV28	-	TRBJ2-1	-	TGTGCCAGCACCGGAGGGGAGCAGTTCTTC	CASTGGEQFF
TRBV28	TRBD1	TRBJ1-5	-	TGTGCCAGCAGGACTATCGACAGGGAATTTCAGCCCCAGCATTTT	CASRTIDREFQPQHF
TRBV11-2	-	TRBJ1-5	-	TGTGCCAGCAGTGTAGGGTCCAGGGGTAGCAATCAGCCCCAGCATTTT	CASSVGSRGSNQPQHF
TRBV3-1/TRBV3-2	TRBD1	TRBJ1-5	-	TGTGCCAGCAGCCAAGATCCCCCTACAGGGGTGGTTATTCAGCCCCAGCATTTT	CASSQDPPTGVVIQPQHF
TRBV12-5	-	TRBJ2-7	-	TGTGCTAGTGGTCTCAGCTCCTACGAGCAGTACTTC	CASGLSSYEQYF
TRBV7-9	TRBD2	TRBJ2-3	-	TGTGCCAGCAGCCCCGGGACTAGCGGGGACTTTGATACGCAGTATTTT	CASSPGTSGDFDTQYF
TRBV10-3	TRBD1	TRBJ2-3	-	TGTGCCATCAGTTCCGCCACAGGGGGGAGCACAGATACGCAGTATTTT	CAISSATGGSTDTQYF
TRBV19	-	TRBJ2-5	-	TGTGCCAGTAGTATGAGACACAGGGGGAGGGAAGAGACCCAGTACTTC	CASSMRHRGREETQYF
TRBV6-2/TRBV6-3	TRBD1	TRBJ2-1	-	TGTGCCAGCAGTTCGGAACAGGGGTATGAGCAGTTCTTC	CASSSEQGYEQFF
TRBV6-2/TRBV6-3	TRBD1	TRBJ1-2	-	TGTGCCAGCAGTAACACCGGGACAGGCTACGGGAGTTTC	CASSNTGTGYGSF
TRBV3-1/TRBV3-2	-	TRBJ2-3	-	TGTGCCAGCAGCCAAGGGGGGGGGCCGACAGATACGCAGTATTTT	CASSQGGGPTDTQYF
TRBV5-6	-	TRBJ2-5	-	TGTGCCAGCAGCTTCCCTCGGGGGAACCAAGAGACCCAGTACTTC	CASSFPRGNQETQYF
TRBV4-3	TRBD1	TRBJ1-2	-	TGCGCCAGCAGCCAAGGGGCAGGGGGCTTAGGAGGCTACACCTTC	CASSQGAGGLGGYTF
TRBV27	-	TRBJ2-6	-	TGTGCCAGCAGTTGGGGGCTTGGGGCCAACGTCCTGACTTTC	CASSWGLGANVLTF
TRBV29-1	-	TRBJ2-7	-	TGCAGCGTGGGGTATGGCAGGGTAAACGAGCAGTACTTC	CSVGYGRVNEQYF
TRBV7-2	-	TRBJ1-6	-	TGTGCCAGCAGCTTAGGGCCGCCTAATTCACCCCTCCACTTT	CASSLGPPNSPLHF
TRBV6-5	TRBD1	TRBJ1-5	-	TGTGCCAGCAGTCGACAGGGCCATCAGCCCCAGCATTTT	CASSRQGHQPQHF
TRBV19	TRBD2	TRBJ2-2	-	TGTGCCAGTGGGGTGACTAGCGGGGCCGGGGAGCTGTTTTTT	CASGVTSGAGELFF
TRBV7-8	-	TRBJ2-3	-	TGTGCCAGCAGCTCCCTAAGCGGGAGCACAGATACGCAGTATTTT	CASSSLSGSTDTQYF
TRBV5-1	TRBD2	TRBJ2-6	-	TGCGCCAGCAGCAAAGCGGGGGCGGGACCTGGGGCCAACGTCCTGACTTTC	CASSKAGAGPGANVLTF
TRBV3-1/TRBV3-2	-	TRBJ2-2	-	TGTGCCAGCAGCCAAGGAAGAGTCGGGGAGCTGTTTTTT	CASSQGRVGELFF
TRBV19	TRBD2	TRBJ2-3	-	TGTGCCAGTAGTAGACGGACTAGCTCTCTGATGACAGATACGCAGTATTTT	CASSRRTSSLMTDTQYF
TRBV7-2	TRBD2	TRBJ2-5	-	TGTGCCAGGACGGGACTAGCGGTTGGAGAGACCCAGTACTTC	CARTGLAVGETQYF
TRBV11-2	TRBD1	TRBJ1-2	-	TGTGCCAGCAGCTTAAAATTGGAGACAGGGCTAAGGGCGGACGGCTACACCTTC	CASSLKLETGLRADGYTF
TRBV18	-	TRBJ1-1	-	TGTGCCAGCTCACCGAACTTCGACGACAGTGAAGCTTTCTTT	CASSPNFDDSEAFF
TRBV2	-	TRBJ2-5	-	TGTGCCAGTCAAAAGTCGGGAGAGACCCAGTACTTC	CASQKSGETQYF
TRBV29-1	TRBD2	TRBJ2-5	-	TGCAGCGTCTCGGGACTAGCGGGGGGCCCCCAGTACTTC	CSVSGLAGGPQYF
TRBV7-2	TRBD1	TRBJ2-4	-	TGTGCCAGCAGCTTAAGGGGGGACAGGGTCGGAAACATTCAGTACTTC	CASSLRGDRVGNIQYF
TRBV7-9	-	TRBJ2-1	once	TGTGCCAGCAGCTTAGTCCCCTTCTTCGGACGGGAGAATGAGCAGTTCTTC	CASSLVPFFGRENEQFF
TRBV11-2	TRBD1	TRBJ2-1	once	TGTGCCAGCAGCTTTGACAGGGTCGCCTACAATGAGCAGTTCTTC	CASSFDRVAYNEQFF
TRBV7-9	TRBD2	TRBJ2-1	-	TGTGCCAGCAGCTCCACGAGCGGGAGGGACTACAATGAGCAGTTCTTC	CASSSTSGRDYNEQFF
TRBV27	-	TRBJ1-3	-	TGTGCCAGCAGATCCGATGTCGGGGTAGGAAACACCATATATTTT	CASRSDVGVGNTIYF
TRBV5-6	TRBD1	TRBJ2-7	-	TGTGCCAGCAGCTCGCCGGGACAGGGGGCTTTTTACGAGCAGTACTTC	CASSSPGQGAFYEQYF
TRBV12-3/TRBV12-4	-	TRBJ2-1	-	TGTGCCAGCAGTCCTGAGAATGAGCAGTTCTTC	CASSPENEQFF
TRBV6-4	TRBD1	TRBJ2-2	-	TGTGCCAGCAGTAGGGAACCGGACAGGGCGATCGTCACCGGGGAGCTGTTTTTT	CASSREPDRAIVTGELFF
TRBV2	-	TRBJ2-7	-	TGTGCCAGCCGGAATTTTGAGGGTCCCTACGAGCAGTACTTC	CASRNFEGPYEQYF
TRBV5-4	-	TRBJ2-5	once	TGTGCCAGCAGCTTGGAGCTTAGAGGGGAGACCCAGTACTTC	CASSLELRGETQYF
TRBV5-1	TRBD1	TRBJ2-5	-	TGCGCCAGCAGCTTGGAATGGGACAGGGGCAAGACCCAGTACTTC	CASSLEWDRGKTQYF
TRBV15	TRBD1	TRBJ1-1	-	TGTGCCACCAGCAGGGACAGGGGCACTGAAGCTTTCTTT	CATSRDRGTEAFF
TRBV19	-	TRBJ2-1	-	TGTGCCAGTAGTATTGGAGGCGCGGGCGACAATGAGCAGTTCTTC	CASSIGGAGDNEQFF
TRBV2	-	TRBJ2-7	-	TGTGCCAGCACCGAATGGGCAGGGGCCTACGAGCAGTACTTC	CASTEWAGAYEQYF
TRBV9	-	TRBJ2-5	-	TGTGCCAGCAGCGCTCAGGAGGGTATCCAAGAGACCCAGTACTTC	CASSAQEGIQETQYF
TRBV19	TRBD1	TRBJ1-3	-	TGTGCCAGCGCTCAGGGGGAAGGTGGAAACACCATATATTTT	CASAQGEGGNTIYF